This T cell receptor (beta chain) is drawn from a study of shared clonotypes between healthy human individuals. Whole-study context: Aged 18 to 49, the donors were a couple of women and a few men. Points from the study as a whole: Against clonotypes common to all four donors, non-shared ones had lower generation probabilities.

Profiled with immunoSEQ multiplex PCR; TCRdb holds only in-frame clones, not every one. Of around 1.4 million clones in the sample, approximately 98.5% were seen once. Germline V gene sequence: CDR1 LNHDA, CDR2 SQIVND (reference sequence). CDR3 length: 15 amino acids. V was trimmed by 3 bases and J by 6 bases, leaving 15 bases between them. As for this clone: Its antigen is not identified.

Splitting the CD4+ cells yielded a CD45RA+ naive subset and a CD45RA-negative memory subset. Material: naive CD4+ T cells sorted from blood. The sample's subset: CD45RA+ positively selected. This sequence was found in a man aged 30 to 45 in good health. This chain links TRBV19 with TRBJ2-1; D may match TRBD1 or TRBD2 (5 bases each). CDR3 DNA sequence: TGTGCCAGTAGTATTTGGGGGAGCGCCGGCAATGAGCAGTTCTTC. Encoded protein: CASSIWGSAGNEQFF.